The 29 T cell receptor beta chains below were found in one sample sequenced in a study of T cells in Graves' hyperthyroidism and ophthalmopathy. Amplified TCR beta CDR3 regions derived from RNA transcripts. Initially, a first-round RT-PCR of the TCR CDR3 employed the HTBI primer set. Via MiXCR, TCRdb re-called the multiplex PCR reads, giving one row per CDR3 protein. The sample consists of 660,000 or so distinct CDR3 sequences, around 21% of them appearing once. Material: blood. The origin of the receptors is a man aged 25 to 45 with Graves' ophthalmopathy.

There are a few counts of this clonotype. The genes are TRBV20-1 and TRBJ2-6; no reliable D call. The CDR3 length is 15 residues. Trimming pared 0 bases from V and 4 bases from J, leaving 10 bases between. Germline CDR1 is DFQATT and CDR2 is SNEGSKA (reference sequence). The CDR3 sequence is CSARDPKRGANVLTF. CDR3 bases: TGCAGTGCTAGAGACCCCAAACGCGGGGCCAACGTCCTGACTTTC.

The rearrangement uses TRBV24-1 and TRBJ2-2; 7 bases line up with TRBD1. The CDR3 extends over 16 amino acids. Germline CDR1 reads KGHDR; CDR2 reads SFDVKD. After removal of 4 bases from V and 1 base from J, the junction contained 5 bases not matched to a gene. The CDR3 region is CATSDLGTENTGELFF. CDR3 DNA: TGTGCCACCAGTGACCTAGGGACAGAGAACACCGGGGAGCTGTTTTTT.

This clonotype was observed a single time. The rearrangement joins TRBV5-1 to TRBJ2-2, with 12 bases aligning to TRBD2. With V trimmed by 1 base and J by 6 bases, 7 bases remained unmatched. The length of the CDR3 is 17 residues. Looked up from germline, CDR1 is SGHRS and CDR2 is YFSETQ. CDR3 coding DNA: TGCGCCAGCAGCTTGAGCAGACTAGCGGGAGATGCCGGGGAGCTGTTTTTT. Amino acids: CASSLSRLAGDAGELFF.

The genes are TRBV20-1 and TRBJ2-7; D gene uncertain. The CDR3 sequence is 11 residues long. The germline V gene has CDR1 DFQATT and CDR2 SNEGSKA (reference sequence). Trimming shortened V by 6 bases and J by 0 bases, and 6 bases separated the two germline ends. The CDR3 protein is CSASSSYEQYF. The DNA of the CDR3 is TGCAGTGCCTCTAGCTCCTACGAGCAGTACTTC.

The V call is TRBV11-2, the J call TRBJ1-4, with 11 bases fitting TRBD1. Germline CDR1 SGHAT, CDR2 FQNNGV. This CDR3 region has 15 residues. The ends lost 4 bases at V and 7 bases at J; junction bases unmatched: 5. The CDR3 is CASSYLGTGGEKLFF. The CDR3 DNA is TGTGCCAGCAGCTACCTCGGGACAGGGGGTGAAAAACTGTTTTTT.

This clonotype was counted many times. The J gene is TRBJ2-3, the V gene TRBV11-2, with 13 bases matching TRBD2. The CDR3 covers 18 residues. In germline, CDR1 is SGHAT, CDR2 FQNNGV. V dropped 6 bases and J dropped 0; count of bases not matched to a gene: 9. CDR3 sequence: CASSPLAGGDRSTDTQYF. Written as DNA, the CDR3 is TGTGCCAGCAGTCCACTAGCGGGAGGGGATAGAAGCACAGATACGCAGTATTTT.

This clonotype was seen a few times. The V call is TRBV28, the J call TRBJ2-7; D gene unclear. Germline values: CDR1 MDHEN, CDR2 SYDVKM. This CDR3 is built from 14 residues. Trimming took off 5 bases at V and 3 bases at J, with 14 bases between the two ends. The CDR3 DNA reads TGTGCCAGCAGTCCCCCCCGGGTCTTCTACGAGCAGTACTTC. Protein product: CASSPPRVFYEQYF. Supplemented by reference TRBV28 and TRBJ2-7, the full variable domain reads DVKVTQSSRYLVKRTGEKVFLECVQDMDHENMFWYRQDPGLGLRLIYFSYDVKMKEKGDIPEGYSVSREKKERFSLILESASTNQTSMYLCASSPPRVFYEQYFGPGTRLTVT.

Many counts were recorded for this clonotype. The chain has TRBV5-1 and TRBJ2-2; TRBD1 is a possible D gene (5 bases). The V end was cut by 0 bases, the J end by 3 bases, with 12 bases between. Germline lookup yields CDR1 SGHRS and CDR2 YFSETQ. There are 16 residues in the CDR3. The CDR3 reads CASSLGRVTDTGELFF. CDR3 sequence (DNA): TGCGCCAGCAGCTTGGGCAGGGTGACAGACACCGGGGAGCTGTTTTTT. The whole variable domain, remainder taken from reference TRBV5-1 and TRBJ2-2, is KAGVTQTPRYLIKTRGQQVTLSCSPISGHRSVSWYQQTPGQGLQFLFEYFSETQRNKGNFPGRFSGRQFSNSRSEMNVSTLELGDSALYLCASSLGRVTDTGELFFGEGSRLTVL.

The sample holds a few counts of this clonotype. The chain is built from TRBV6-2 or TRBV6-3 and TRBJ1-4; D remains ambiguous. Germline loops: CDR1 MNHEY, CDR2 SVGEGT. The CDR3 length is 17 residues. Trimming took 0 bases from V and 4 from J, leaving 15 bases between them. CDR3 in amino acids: CASSYSAPGEGNEKLFF. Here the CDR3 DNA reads TGTGCCAGCAGTTACTCTGCCCCCGGGGAGGGTAATGAAAAACTGTTTTTT.

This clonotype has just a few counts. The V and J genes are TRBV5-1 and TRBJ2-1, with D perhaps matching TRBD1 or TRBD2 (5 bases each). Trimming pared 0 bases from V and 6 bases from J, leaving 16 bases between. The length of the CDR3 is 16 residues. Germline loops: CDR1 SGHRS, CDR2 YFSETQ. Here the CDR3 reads CASSLGPRDRPNEQFF. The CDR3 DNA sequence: TGCGCCAGCAGCTTGGGGCCCCGGGACCGCCCCAATGAGCAGTTCTTC. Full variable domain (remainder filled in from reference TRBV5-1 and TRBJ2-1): KAGVTQTPRYLIKTRGQQVTLSCSPISGHRSVSWYQQTPGQGLQFLFEYFSETQRNKGNFPGRFSGRQFSNSRSEMNVSTLELGDSALYLCASSLGPRDRPNEQFFGPGTRLTVL.

The CDR3 region has the DNA TGCGCCAGCAGCTCTGGGGGAAGCTGGGACAGCGCCTACGAGCAGTACTTC. It encodes CASSSGGSWDSAYEQYF. The genes are TRBV5-1 and TRBJ2-7; TRBD1 matches at 7 bases. Germline V gives CDR1 SGHRS, CDR2 YFSETQ. The CDR3 has 17 amino acids. V lost 3 bases, J lost 2 bases, and 14 bases stayed unmatched.

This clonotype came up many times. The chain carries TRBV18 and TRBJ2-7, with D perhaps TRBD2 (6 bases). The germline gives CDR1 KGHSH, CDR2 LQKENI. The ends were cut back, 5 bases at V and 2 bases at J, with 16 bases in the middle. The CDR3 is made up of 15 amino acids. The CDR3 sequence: CASSFIRTIPYEQYF. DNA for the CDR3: TGTGCCAGCTCATTCATCAGGACTATACCCTACGAGCAGTACTTC.

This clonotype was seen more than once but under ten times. CDR3 residues: CSARVGQFHEAFF. The CDR3 DNA sequence: TGCAGTGCTAGAGTCGGGCAGTTCCATGAAGCTTTCTTT. V is TRBV20-1 and J is TRBJ1-1; D is unclear. The germline V gene has CDR1 DFQATT and CDR2 SNEGSKA (reference sequence). Trimming stripped 1 base from V and 7 bases from J, with 13 bases between. CDR3 length: 13 amino acids.

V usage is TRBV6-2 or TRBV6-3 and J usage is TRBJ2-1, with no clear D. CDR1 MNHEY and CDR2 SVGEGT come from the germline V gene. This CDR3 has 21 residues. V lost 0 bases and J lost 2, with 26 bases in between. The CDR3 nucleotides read TGTGCCAGCAGTTACTCGACAAAACTCGCGTCTCGGCTAGGAACCTACAATGAGCAGTTCTTC. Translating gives CASSYSTKLASRLGTYNEQFF.

For the CDR3, the DNA is TGCAGTGCCCGGGACAGGGGGCAAGTTGGCTACACCTTC. This gives the protein CSARDRGQVGYTF. V usage is TRBV20-1 and J usage is TRBJ1-2; 12 bases fit TRBD1. The trim removed 6 bases at V and 7 bases at J, leaving 6 bases unmatched. Germline V CDR1 and CDR2: DFQATT, SNEGSKA (reference sequence). The CDR3 is 13 residues long.

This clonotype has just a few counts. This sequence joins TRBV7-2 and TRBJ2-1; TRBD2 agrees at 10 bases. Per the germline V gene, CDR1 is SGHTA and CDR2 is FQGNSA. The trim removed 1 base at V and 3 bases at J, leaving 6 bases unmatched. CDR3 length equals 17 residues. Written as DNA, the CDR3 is TGTGCCAGCAGCTTAGTACTAGCGGGAAGCGGCTACAATGAGCAGTTCTTC. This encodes CASSLVLAGSGYNEQFF.

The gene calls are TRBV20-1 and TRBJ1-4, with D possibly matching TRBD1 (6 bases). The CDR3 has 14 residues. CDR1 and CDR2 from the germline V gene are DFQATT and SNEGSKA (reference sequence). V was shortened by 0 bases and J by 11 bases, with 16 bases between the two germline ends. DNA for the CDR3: TGCAGTGCTAGAGATTATAGGGGGTCTGGGAAACTGTTTTTT. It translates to CSARDYRGSGKLFF.

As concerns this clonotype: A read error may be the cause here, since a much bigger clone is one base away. Written as DNA, the CDR3 is TGCGCCAGCAGCTCGAGAGGGGGAAACAATGGCTACACCTTC. Translation: CASSSRGGNNGYTF. This chain uses TRBV5-1 with TRBJ1-2; D might be TRBD1 (6 bases). The CDR3 loop spans 14 amino acids. Per germline, CDR1 SGHRS and CDR2 YFSETQ. The ends were cut back, 3 bases at V and 6 bases at J, with 15 bases in the middle. The variable domain in full, completed from reference TRBV5-1 and TRBJ1-2, reads KAGVTQTPRYLIKTRGQQVTLSCSPISGHRSVSWYQQTPGQGLQFLFEYFSETQRNKGNFPGRFSGRQFSNSRSEMNVSTLELGDSALYLCASSSRGGNNGYTFGSGTRLTVV.

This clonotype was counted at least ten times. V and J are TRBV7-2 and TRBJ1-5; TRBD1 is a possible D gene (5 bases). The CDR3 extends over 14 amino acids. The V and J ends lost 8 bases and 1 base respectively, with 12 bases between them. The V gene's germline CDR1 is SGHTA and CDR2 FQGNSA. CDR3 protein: CASGQGTSNQPQHF. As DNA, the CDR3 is TGTGCCAGCGGGCAGGGAACCAGCAATCAGCCCCAGCATTTT.

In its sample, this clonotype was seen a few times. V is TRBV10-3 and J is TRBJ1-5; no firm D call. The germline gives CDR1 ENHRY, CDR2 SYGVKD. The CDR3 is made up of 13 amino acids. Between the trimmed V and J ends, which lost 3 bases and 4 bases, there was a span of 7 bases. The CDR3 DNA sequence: TGTGCCATCAGTGATGGGAATAATCAGCCCCAGCATTTT. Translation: CAISDGNNQPQHF.

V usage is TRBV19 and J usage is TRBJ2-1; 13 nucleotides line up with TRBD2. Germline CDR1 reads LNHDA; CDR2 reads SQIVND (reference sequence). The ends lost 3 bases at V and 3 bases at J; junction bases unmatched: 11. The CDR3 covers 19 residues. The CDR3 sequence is CASSIPPGTSGTRYNEQFF. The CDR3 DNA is TGTGCCAGTAGTATCCCCCCCGGGACTAGCGGGACCCGCTACAATGAGCAGTTCTTC.

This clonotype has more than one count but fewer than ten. CDR3: CASRDGSPYEQYF. CDR3 bases: TGTGCCAGCCGCGACGGGAGTCCCTACGAGCAGTACTTC. V is TRBV6-2 or TRBV6-3 and J is TRBJ2-7, with D perhaps matching TRBD2 (6 bases). Germline values: CDR1 MNHEY, CDR2 SVGEGT. CDR3 length equals 13 residues. Trimming removed 8 bases from V and 2 bases from J, with 13 bases in between.

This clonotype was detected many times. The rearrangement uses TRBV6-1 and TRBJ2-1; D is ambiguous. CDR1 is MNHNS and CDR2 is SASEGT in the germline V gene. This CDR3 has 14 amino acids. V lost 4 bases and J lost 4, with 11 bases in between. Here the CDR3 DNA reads TGTGCCAGCAGTGGACTTGACTCTTACAATGAGCAGTTCTTC. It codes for CASSGLDSYNEQFF.

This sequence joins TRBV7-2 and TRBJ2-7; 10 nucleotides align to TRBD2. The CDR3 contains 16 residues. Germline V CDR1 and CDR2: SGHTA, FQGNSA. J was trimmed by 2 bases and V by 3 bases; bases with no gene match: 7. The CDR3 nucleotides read TGTGCCAGCAGCTTGGGGGGACTAGCGAGTACCTACGAGCAGTACTTC. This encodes CASSLGGLASTYEQYF.

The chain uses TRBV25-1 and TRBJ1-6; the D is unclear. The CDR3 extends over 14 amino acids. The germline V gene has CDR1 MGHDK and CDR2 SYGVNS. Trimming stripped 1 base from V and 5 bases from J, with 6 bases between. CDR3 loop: CASSEFGDNSPLHF. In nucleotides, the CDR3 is TGTGCCAGCAGTGAATTCGGGGATAATTCACCCCTCCACTTT. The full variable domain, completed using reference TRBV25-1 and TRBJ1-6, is EADIYQTPRYLVIGTGKKITLECSQTMGHDKMYWYQQDPGMELHLIHYSYGVNSTEKGDLSSESTVSRIRTEHFPLTLESARPSHTSQYLCASSEFGDNSPLHFGNGTRLTVT.

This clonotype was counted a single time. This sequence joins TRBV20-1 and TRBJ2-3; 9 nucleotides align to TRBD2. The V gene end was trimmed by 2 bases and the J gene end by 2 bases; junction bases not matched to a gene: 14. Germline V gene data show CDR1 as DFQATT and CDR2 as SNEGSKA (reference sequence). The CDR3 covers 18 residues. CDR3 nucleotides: TGCAGTGCTAGACATTGCGGGAGGGTTCTCGGGTACACAGATACGCAGTATTTT. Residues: CSARHCGRVLGYTDTQYF.

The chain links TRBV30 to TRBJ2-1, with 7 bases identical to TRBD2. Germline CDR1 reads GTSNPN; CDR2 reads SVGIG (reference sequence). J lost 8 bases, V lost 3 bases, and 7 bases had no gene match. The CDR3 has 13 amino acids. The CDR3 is CAWSRTSYDEQFF. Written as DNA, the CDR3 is TGTGCCTGGAGCCGGACTAGTTACGATGAGCAGTTCTTC.

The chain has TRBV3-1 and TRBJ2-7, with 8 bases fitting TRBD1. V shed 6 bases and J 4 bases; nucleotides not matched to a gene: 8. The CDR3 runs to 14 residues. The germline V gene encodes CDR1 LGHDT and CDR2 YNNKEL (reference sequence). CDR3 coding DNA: TGTGCCAGCAGTTTACCAGGGGGCTATTACGAGCAGTACTTC. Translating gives CASSLPGGYYEQYF.

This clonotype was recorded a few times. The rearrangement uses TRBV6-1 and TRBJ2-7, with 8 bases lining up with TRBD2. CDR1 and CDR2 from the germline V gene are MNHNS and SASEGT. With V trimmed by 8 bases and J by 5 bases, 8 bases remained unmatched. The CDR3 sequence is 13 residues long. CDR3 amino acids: CASFNGRANEQYF. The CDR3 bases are TGTGCCAGCTTTAACGGGAGGGCCAACGAGCAGTACTTC.